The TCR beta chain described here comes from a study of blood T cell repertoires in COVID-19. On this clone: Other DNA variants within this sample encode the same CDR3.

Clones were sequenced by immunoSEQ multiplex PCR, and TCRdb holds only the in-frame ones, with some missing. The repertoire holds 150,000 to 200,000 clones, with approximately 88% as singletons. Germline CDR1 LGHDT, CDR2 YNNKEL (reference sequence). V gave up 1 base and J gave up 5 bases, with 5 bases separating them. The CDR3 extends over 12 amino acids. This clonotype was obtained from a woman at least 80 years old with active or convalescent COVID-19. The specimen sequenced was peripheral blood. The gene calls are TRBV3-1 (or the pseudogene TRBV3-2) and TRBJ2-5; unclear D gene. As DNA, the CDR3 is TGTGCCAGCAGCCAAGTATCCGAGACCCAGTACTTC. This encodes CASSQVSETQYF.